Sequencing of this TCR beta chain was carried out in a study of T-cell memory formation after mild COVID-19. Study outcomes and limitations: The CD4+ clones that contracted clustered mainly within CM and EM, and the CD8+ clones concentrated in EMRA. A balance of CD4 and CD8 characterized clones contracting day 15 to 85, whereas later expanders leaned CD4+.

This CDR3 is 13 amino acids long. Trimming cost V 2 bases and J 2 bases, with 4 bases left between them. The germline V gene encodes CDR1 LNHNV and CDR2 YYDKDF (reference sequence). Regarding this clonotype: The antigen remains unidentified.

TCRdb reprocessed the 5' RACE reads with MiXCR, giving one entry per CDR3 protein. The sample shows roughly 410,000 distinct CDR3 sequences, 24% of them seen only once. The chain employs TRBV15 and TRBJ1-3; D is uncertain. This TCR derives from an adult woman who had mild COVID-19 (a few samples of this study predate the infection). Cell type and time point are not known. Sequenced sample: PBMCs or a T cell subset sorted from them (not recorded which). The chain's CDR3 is CATSRSTGNTIYF. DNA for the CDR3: TGTGCCACCAGCAGATCTACTGGAAACACCATATATTTT.